This T cell receptor (beta chain) was sequenced for a study of regulatory T cells in long-lasting Graves disease. TCR beta libraries were built with iRepertoire HTBI primers and Arm-PCR of CDR3 regions. TCRdb recomputed calls from the multiplex PCR reads with MiXCR, one row per CDR3 protein. The sample has some 350,000 distinct CDR3 sequences, around 15% seen once. Time point here: newly diagnosed GD, antithyroid drugs for less than 3 months. Researchers made the TCR library from RNA that was extracted from PBMCs. CDR1 is MNHNS, CDR2 SASEGT, per germline. Trimming cost V 5 bases and J 3 bases; bases outside gene matches: 18. The CDR3 spans 18 residues. The same data also went into a second study, on T cells in Graves' hyperthyroidism and ophthalmopathy. That source adds: Most clonotypes that expanded in the thyroid above 0.001 also showed up in blood.

This clonotype was obtained from a woman in her late teens or twenties with Graves disease. The material sequenced was peripheral blood mononuclear cells (PBMCs), taken at new diagnosis, from a patient treated with antithyroid drugs. The rearrangement joins TRBV6-1 to TRBJ1-1; 7 nucleotides align to TRBD1. The CDR3 region has the DNA TGTGCCAGCAGTCGTAGACAGGGCTGGATGATTGGGGACACTGAAGCTTTCTTT. Its translation is CASSRRQGWMIGDTEAFF.